This T cell receptor (beta chain) is from a study of STAT5B mutations in CD4+ large granular lymphocyte leukemia. Study conclusions and caveats: Without putative leukemic clones, patient CD4-sorted repertoires remained more clonal than healthy CD4+ repertoires.

Healthy controls were blood donor buffy coats. This was a survey-level run. Per the authors' pipeline: The detection floor for productive clonotype frequency was 2.59 x 10-5. Sequenced by immunoSEQ multiplex PCR; TCRdb stores in-frame clones only, minus some. The V and J calls and clone size were taken over from that table, and D and trimming were inferred from the DNA. The sample contains 25,000 to 35,000 clones, roughly 72% of which appear only once. Germline CDR1 and CDR2: SGHTA and FQGNSA. The CDR3 totals 12 residues. V was trimmed by 4 bases and J by 0 bases, leaving 4 bases between them. On this clone: Its target is unknown.

The sequence came from a human donor in good health. The genes are TRBV7-2 and TRBJ2-7; D not certain. The material sequenced was CD4+ T cells from blood buffy coats. In DNA form, the CDR3 reads TGTGCCAGCAGCTCCCTCTCCTACGAGCAGTACTTC. Protein sequence: CASSSLSYEQYF.